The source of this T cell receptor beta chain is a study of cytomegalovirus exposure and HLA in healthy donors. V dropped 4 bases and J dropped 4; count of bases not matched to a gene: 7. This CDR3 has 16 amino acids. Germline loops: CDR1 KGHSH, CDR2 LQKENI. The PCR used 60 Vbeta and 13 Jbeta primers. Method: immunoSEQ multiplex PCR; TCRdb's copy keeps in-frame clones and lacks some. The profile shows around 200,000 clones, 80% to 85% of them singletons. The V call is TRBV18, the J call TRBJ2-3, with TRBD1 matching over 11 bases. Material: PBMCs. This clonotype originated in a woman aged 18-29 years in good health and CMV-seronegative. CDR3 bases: TGTGCCAGCTCACACGGACAGGGGGCATACGCAGATACGCAGTATTTT. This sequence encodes CASSHGQGAYADTQYF.